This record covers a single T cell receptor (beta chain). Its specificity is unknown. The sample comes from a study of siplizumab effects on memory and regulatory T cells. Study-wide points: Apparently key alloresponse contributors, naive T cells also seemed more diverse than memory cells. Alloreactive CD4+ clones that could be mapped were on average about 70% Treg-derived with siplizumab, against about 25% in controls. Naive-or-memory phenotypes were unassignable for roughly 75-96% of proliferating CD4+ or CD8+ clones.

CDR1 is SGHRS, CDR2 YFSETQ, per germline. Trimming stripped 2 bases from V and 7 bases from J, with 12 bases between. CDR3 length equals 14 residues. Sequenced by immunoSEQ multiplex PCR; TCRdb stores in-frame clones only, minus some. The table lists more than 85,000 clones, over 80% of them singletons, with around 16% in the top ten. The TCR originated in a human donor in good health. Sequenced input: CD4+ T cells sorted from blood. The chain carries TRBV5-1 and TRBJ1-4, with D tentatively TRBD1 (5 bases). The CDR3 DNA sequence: TGCGCCAGCAGCTTTTTGGGGGGAACTGAAAAACTGTTTTTT. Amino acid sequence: CASSFLGGTEKLFF.